The subject of this entry is one TCR beta chain. There is no known antigen for this receptor. No base quality values were provided; no much bigger clone lies one nucleotide off. The data originate from a study of T cell changes during pregnancy in multiple sclerosis (dated by TCRdb to about 2019). With respect to the entire study: Changes in the T cell repertoire over the course of pregnancy were examined in this study in women with multiple sclerosis.

Library preparation employed the immunoSEQ multiplex PCR assay. Here the immuneACCESS table is served through TCRdb, limited to in-frame sequences with V and J called. Missing clones are a known gap in these copies; in checked studies unresolved V genes cover under half, and the rest lacks a known reason. The sample table holds roughly 60,000 clones, of which 90% to 95% were seen once. 0.85% of the sample comes from the top ten. As encoded in the germline V gene, CDR1 is LGHNT while CDR2 is FRNRAP. V is cut back by 1 base and J by 2 bases, with 6 bases in the junction unmatched. The CDR3 runs 17 amino acids, cysteine and phenylalanine included. Solely the CDR3 DNA is kept, with 51 bases framed from the first base.

This material consisted of peripheral blood, taken before pregnancy. The rearrangement joined TRBV12-5 to TRBJ1-5, and TRBD1 aligns with 9 junction nucleotides. The clonotype was recovered from a female donor with multiple sclerosis, enrolled in a pregnancy study. CDR3 sequence: CASGLGQGVGGNQPQHF. The nucleotide sequence reads as follows: TGTGCTAGTGGTTTGGGACAGGGGGTCGGCGGCAATCAGCCCCAGCATTTT.